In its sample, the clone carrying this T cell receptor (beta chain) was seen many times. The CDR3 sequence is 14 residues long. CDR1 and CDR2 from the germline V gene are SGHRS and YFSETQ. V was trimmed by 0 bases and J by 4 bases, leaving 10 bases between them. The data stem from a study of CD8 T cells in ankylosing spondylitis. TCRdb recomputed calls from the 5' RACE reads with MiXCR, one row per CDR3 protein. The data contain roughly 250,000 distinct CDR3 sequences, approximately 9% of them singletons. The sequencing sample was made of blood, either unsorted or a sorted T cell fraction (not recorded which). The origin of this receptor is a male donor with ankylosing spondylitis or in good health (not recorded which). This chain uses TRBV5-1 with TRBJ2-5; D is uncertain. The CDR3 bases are TGCGCCAGCAGCTTGGTGGCTTCTAGAGAGACCCAGTACTTC. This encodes CASSLVASRETQYF.